This T cell receptor (beta chain) was identified in a study of blood T cell repertoires in COVID-19 (dated by TCRdb to about 2020). As for the study more broadly: Samples from collaborators originated in the United States, Italy and Spain and spanned both the acute and convalescent phases of COVID-19. The repertoires were released in a freely available public database meant as a resource for research on the immune response to SARS-CoV-2. Where available, HLA class I and class II types were taken from metadata supplied by the sample provider and were not determined by assay-based typing. The prospective study material was composed of cDNA or gDNA derived from T cells, B-cell-depleted T cells, or PBMCs. Samples came from the ongoing ImmuneRACE study (first 160 participants) plus 1,254 subjects from 6 global collaborators. Deeply sampled blood TCRbeta repertoires from subjects exposed to, actively infected with, or recovered from COVID-19 were included in the dataset. Sample metadata almost always included a de-identified subject ID, COVID-19 status, age in years and sex. General conclusions and limits of the study: Clinical and demographic metadata were provided uncurated, with the amount varying by source and participant.

TCRbeta CDR3 regions were amplified from genomic DNA using the immunoSEQ Assay, a bias-controlled multiplex PCR. Per the source publication's procedure: The number of nucleated cells in each sample was estimated by amplification of reference gene primers within the assay. To quantify the absolute abundance of each unique TCRbeta CDR3 rearrangement, sequence reads were collapsed and filtered. For each sample, productive Simpson clonality was calculated as the square root of Simpson's diversity index across productive rearrangements. The table comes from immuneACCESS by way of TCRdb, which keeps in-frame sequences with V and J called. Part of the clones is missing from these tables; in studies checked, under half for an unresolved V gene and the rest for unknown reasons. D and trimming were read from the DNA, whereas the V and J calls and clone size are those reported in that table. The sample profile shows about 130,000 clones; roughly 84% of them were found once. The ten largest account for roughly an eighth of the sample.

Samples from volunteer blood donors who had recovered from COVID-19 were contributed by a second Seattle source. Collaborating institutions collected whole blood in K2EDTA tubes following their own protocols. For TCRbeta analysis, collaborators shipped samples in one of three forms: frozen whole blood, isolated PBMCs, or DNA extracted from either of those sample types. The CDR3 numbers 15 residues from cysteine through phenylalanine. Here the CDR3 DNA is all that survives: 45 bases in frame from base 1. CDR1 and CDR2, looked up from the germline V gene, are MNHEY and SVGAGI. The germline V end is reduced by 6 bases and the J end by 4 bases; junction bases left unmatched: 6. The sample holds one count of this clone. No antigen is known for it. No quality values exist for individual bases; no much larger clone is one base distant.

Here the chain combines TRBV6-5 and TRBJ2-1; TRBD1 matches 10 bases in the middle. This sequence originates from a woman younger than 45 who had recovered from COVID-19. The sequenced material came from peripheral blood. The sequence in DNA is TGTGCCAGCAGATCGGGACAGGGGTTGTACAATGAGCAGTTCTTC. Its translation is CASRSGQGLYNEQFF.